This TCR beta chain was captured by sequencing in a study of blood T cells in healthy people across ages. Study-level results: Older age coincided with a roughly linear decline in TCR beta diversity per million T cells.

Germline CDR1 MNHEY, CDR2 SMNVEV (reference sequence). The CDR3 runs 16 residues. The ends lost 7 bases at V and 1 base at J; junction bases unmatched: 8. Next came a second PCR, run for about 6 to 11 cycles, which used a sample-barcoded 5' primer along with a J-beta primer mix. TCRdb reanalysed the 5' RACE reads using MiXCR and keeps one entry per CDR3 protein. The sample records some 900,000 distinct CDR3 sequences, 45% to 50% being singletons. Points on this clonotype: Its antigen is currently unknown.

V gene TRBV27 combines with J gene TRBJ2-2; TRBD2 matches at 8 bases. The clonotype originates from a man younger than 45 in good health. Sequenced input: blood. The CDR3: CASNPWAGGNTGELFF. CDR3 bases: TGTGCCAGCAACCCTTGGGCGGGGGGGAACACCGGGGAGCTGTTTTTT.